This record looks at one TCR beta chain sequence and its context. There is no known antigen for this receptor. One base away there is no much larger clone; base qualities are not given. This specimen belongs to a study of blood T cell repertoires in COVID-19 (dated by TCRdb to the early 2020s). With respect to the entire study: Samples from collaborators originated in the United States, Italy and Spain and spanned both the acute and convalescent phases of COVID-19. The dataset comprised deeply sampled blood TCRbeta repertoires from subjects exposed to, actively infected with, or recovered from COVID-19. HLA class I and class II types, where available, came from metadata supplied by the sample provider rather than from assay-based typing. The sample metadata nearly always contained a de-identified subject ID, COVID-19 status, age in years and sex. The prospective study material was composed of cDNA or gDNA derived from T cells, B-cell-depleted T cells, or PBMCs. The repertoires were released in a freely available public database intended as a resource for research on the immune response to SARS-CoV-2. Samples were obtained from the ongoing ImmuneRACE study (first 160 participants) and from 1,254 subjects provided by 6 global collaborators. General findings and caveats noted by the study authors: The quantity of clinical and demographic metadata differed by source and by participant and was supplied without curation.

The immunoSEQ Assay, a bias-controlled multiplex PCR, was used to amplify TCRbeta CDR3 regions from genomic DNA. The authors' analysis ran thus. The number of nucleated cells in each sample was estimated from the amplification of reference gene primers within the assay. Sequence reads were collapsed and filtered to measure the absolute abundance of every unique TCRbeta CDR3 rearrangement. For each sample, productive Simpson clonality was calculated as the square root of Simpson's diversity index across productive rearrangements. TCRdb limited this immuneACCESS table to in-frame rearrangements with V and J called. A share of clones is missing; checked studies link under half to unresolved V genes, and the rest is unexplained. V, J and clone size are taken as reported in that table, and D and trimming were inferred from the DNA itself. The sample data list 100,000 to 150,000 clones, and approximately 84% of these were observed just once. The top ten hold 1.4% to 1.5% of the sample.

Collaborating institutions collected whole blood in K2EDTA tubes following their own protocols. For TCRbeta analysis, collaborators shipped samples in one of three forms: frozen whole blood, isolated PBMCs, or DNA extracted from either of those sample types. The CDR3 runs 15 amino acids, cysteine and phenylalanine included. The DNA shown is the 45-base CDR3, in frame from base 1. After removal of 3 bases from V and 9 bases from J, the junction retains 7 bases not matched to a gene. According to the germline V gene, CDR1 reads KGHSH and CDR2 reads LQKENI. Material for sequencing was peripheral blood. Here the chain combines TRBV18 and TRBJ2-2; the junction holds 10 bases that match TRBD1. The source is a man aged 55 to 70 with acute or convalescent COVID-19. The CDR3 in this case is CASSPPGTGVRELFF. The DNA sequence reads TGTGCCAGCTCACCTCCCGGGACAGGGGTACGGGAGCTGTTTTTT.